Here is one T cell receptor beta chain with its context. Profiled with immunoSEQ multiplex PCR; TCRdb holds only in-frame clones, not every one. The sample contains fewer than 110,000 clones, 90% of which appear only once. This sample is part of a study of T cell responses to AZD1222 COVID-19 vaccine. V was clipped by 5 bases and J by 0 bases; unmatched bases: 8. This CDR3 has 17 amino acids. CDR1 is MNHEY, CDR2 SMNVEV, per germline (reference sequence). The TCR originated in an adult in good health. The V and J genes are TRBV27 and TRBJ2-1; 9 nucleotides line up with TRBD2. The sample in question was peripheral blood, obtained on day 0 of AZD1222 vaccination. The chain's CDR3 is CASSLPTAGGSYNEQFF. DNA for the CDR3: TGTGCCAGCAGTCTCCCCACAGCGGGGGGCTCCTACAATGAGCAGTTCTTC.